Listed below are T cell receptor beta chains from one sample, sequenced in a study of beta chain features in type 1 diabetes. Sequenced by immunoSEQ multiplex PCR; TCRdb stores in-frame clones only, minus some. The table records 850,000 to 900,000 clones, roughly 15% of them present only once. Sequenced input: naive CD4+ T cells from blood. All receptors come from a young woman in good health. Each CDR3 is given with its conserved first and last residue. D genes are given only for firm matches. Rows may omit the clone size; those that give it use once, few, many or a size class.

clone size: .
D gene: TRBD1
V gene: TRBV9
J gene: TRBJ2-7
CDR3 protein: CASSGAPGDRGRGQYF
CDR3 DNA: TGTGCCAGCAGCGGAGCCCCCGGGGACAGGGGGCGCGGGCAGTACTTC

clone size: .
D gene: TRBD2
V gene: TRBV4-1
J gene: TRBJ2-1
CDR3 protein: CASSQDFGLAGGPPRNEQFF
CDR3 DNA: TGCGCCAGCAGCCAAGATTTTGGACTAGCGGGAGGGCCGCCGCGCAATGAGCAGTTCTTC

clone size: few
D gene: .
V gene: TRBV11-3
J gene: TRBJ2-1
CDR3 protein: CASSLGQGNEQFF
CDR3 DNA: TGTGCCAGCAGCTTAGGGCAGGGCAATGAGCAGTTCTTC

clone size: once
D gene: .
V gene: TRBV18
J gene: TRBJ1-1
CDR3 protein: CASSPPGMNTEAFF
CDR3 DNA: TGTGCCAGCTCACCACCAGGTATGAACACTGAAGCTTTCTTT

clone size: .
D gene: .
V gene: TRBV15
J gene: TRBJ1-5
CDR3 protein: CATTGNANQPQHF
CDR3 DNA: TGTGCCACGACAGGAAATGCCAATCAGCCCCAGCATTTT

clone size: .
D gene: .
V gene: TRBV5-1
J gene: TRBJ1-1
CDR3 protein: CASSSRSLARDTEAFF
CDR3 DNA: TGCGCCAGCAGCAGTAGGTCCTTGGCTCGTGACACTGAAGCTTTCTTT

clone size: .
D gene: .
V gene: TRBV28
J gene: TRBJ1-5
CDR3 protein: CASIRDGNQPQHF
CDR3 DNA: TGTGCCAGCATTCGCGACGGCAATCAGCCCCAGCATTTT

clone size: few
D gene: TRBD1
V gene: TRBV7-2
J gene: TRBJ2-5
CDR3 protein: CASSPWDRGSRETQYF
CDR3 DNA: TGTGCCAGCAGCCCCTGGGACAGGGGGAGTCGAGAGACCCAGTACTTC

clone size: .
D gene: .
V gene: TRBV5-6
J gene: TRBJ2-7
CDR3 protein: CASSLVQGGQYF
CDR3 DNA: TGTGCCAGCAGCTTGGTACAGGGCGGGCAGTACTTC

clone size: few
D gene: .
V gene: TRBV6-6
J gene: TRBJ2-7
CDR3 protein: CASRGDSYEQYF
CDR3 DNA: TGTGCCAGCAGGGGGGATTCCTACGAGCAGTACTTC

clone size: few
D gene: .
V gene: TRBV9
J gene: TRBJ2-7
CDR3 protein: CASSPKQATHYEQYF
CDR3 DNA: TGTGCCAGCAGCCCAAAACAGGCGACCCACTACGAGCAGTACTTC

clone size: few
D gene: .
V gene: TRBV18
J gene: TRBJ1-5
CDR3 protein: CASSQQGYSNQPQHF
CDR3 DNA: TGTGCCAGCTCCCAACAGGGTTATAGCAATCAGCCCCAGCATTTT

clone size: few
D gene: .
V gene: TRBV5-4
J gene: TRBJ1-1
CDR3 protein: CASSLMDGTEAFF
CDR3 DNA: TGTGCCAGCAGCTTGATGGACGGCACTGAAGCTTTCTTT

clone size: .
D gene: .
V gene: TRBV28
J gene: TRBJ2-1
CDR3 protein: CASSLGGAGFYNEQFF
CDR3 DNA: TGTGCCAGCAGTTTAGGGGGAGCGGGCTTCTACAATGAGCAGTTCTTC

clone size: .
D gene: TRBD1
V gene: TRBV6-6
J gene: TRBJ1-2
CDR3 protein: CASRQATGPDYGYTF
CDR3 DNA: TGTGCCAGCAGGCAAGCGACAGGGCCAGACTATGGCTACACCTTC

clone size: few
D gene: .
V gene: TRBV18
J gene: TRBJ2-4
CDR3 protein: CASSHLKAVAKNIQYF
CDR3 DNA: TGTGCCAGCTCACATCTCAAGGCCGTAGCCAAAAACATTCAGTACTTC

clone size: .
D gene: TRBD2
V gene: TRBV9
J gene: TRBJ2-1
CDR3 protein: CASSATSGNYNEQFF
CDR3 DNA: TGTGCCAGCAGCGCCACTAGCGGGAATTACAATGAGCAGTTCTTC

clone size: few
D gene: .
V gene: TRBV18
J gene: TRBJ2-7
CDR3 protein: CASSPPKTRVYEQYF
CDR3 DNA: TGTGCCAGCTCACCACCGAAAACGCGGGTCTACGAGCAGTACTTC

clone size: few
D gene: TRBD1
V gene: TRBV5-4
J gene: TRBJ2-2
CDR3 protein: CASSWGQGFTGELFF
CDR3 DNA: TGTGCCAGCAGCTGGGGACAGGGTTTCACCGGGGAGCTGTTTTTT

clone size: few
D gene: .
V gene: TRBV5-1
J gene: TRBJ1-5
CDR3 protein: CASSPGPLNQPQHF
CDR3 DNA: TGCGCCAGCAGCCCGGGACCACTTAATCAGCCCCAGCATTTT

clone size: few
D gene: .
V gene: TRBV7-2
J gene: TRBJ2-5
CDR3 protein: CASSLGPRAETQYF
CDR3 DNA: TGTGCCAGCAGCTTAGGCCCCCGGGCGGAGACCCAGTACTTC

clone size: few
D gene: TRBD1
V gene: TRBV6-1
J gene: TRBJ2-3
CDR3 protein: CASSVTGGTDTQYF
CDR3 DNA: TGTGCCAGCAGTGTGACAGGGGGAACAGATACGCAGTATTTT

clone size: .
D gene: TRBD2
V gene: TRBV11-2
J gene: TRBJ2-7
CDR3 protein: CASIRTSGYEQYF
CDR3 DNA: TGTGCCAGCATCCGGACTAGCGGATACGAGCAGTACTTC